These T cell receptor beta chains were read from a single sample in a study of T cell responses to AZD1222 COVID-19 vaccine. Measured with immunoSEQ multiplex PCR; TCRdb has only the in-frame clones, and not every one. The sample holds 150,000 to 180,000 clones, about 90% seen once. Sequencing was performed on peripheral blood, taken on day 0 of MenACWY control vaccination. Every receptor here comes from an adult in good health. The CDR3 runs from the conserved cysteine through the conserved F or W. Fields, in order: D gene, clone size, V gene, J gene, CDR3 protein, CDR3 DNA. A D gene is named only where the DNA matches it firmly. The listing skips clone size in some rows; elsewhere it reads once, few, many or a size class.

d_gene: NA; abundance: NA; v_gene: TRBV7-9; j_gene: TRBJ2-3; CDR3aa: CASSVGRVDTDTQYF; CDR3nt: TGTGCCAGCAGCGTAGGCAGGGTAGACACAGATACGCAGTATTTT
d_gene: NA; abundance: NA; v_gene: TRBV5-4; j_gene: TRBJ2-5; CDR3aa: CASSQGLQETQYF; CDR3nt: TGTGCCAGCAGCCAGGGACTTCAAGAGACCCAGTACTTC
d_gene: NA; abundance: NA; v_gene: TRBV30; j_gene: TRBJ2-1; CDR3aa: CAWSVGLNNEQFF; CDR3nt: TGTGCCTGGAGTGTCGGACTAAACAATGAGCAGTTCTTC
d_gene: TRBD1; abundance: NA; v_gene: TRBV7-3; j_gene: TRBJ2-1; CDR3aa: CASSPSTGDNEQFF; CDR3nt: TGTGCCAGCAGCCCCTCGACAGGGGACAATGAGCAGTTCTTC
d_gene: TRBD1; abundance: NA; v_gene: TRBV11-3; j_gene: TRBJ1-2; CDR3aa: CASSSRPSEAGGNYGYTF; CDR3nt: TGTGCCAGCAGCTCGCGACCGAGTGAGGCAGGGGGCAACTATGGCTACACCTTC
d_gene: NA; abundance: NA; v_gene: TRBV6-5; j_gene: TRBJ1-2; CDR3aa: CASSYSGARAGGYTF; CDR3nt: TGTGCCAGCAGTTACTCTGGGGCAAGGGCCGGGGGCTACACCTTC
d_gene: NA; abundance: NA; v_gene: TRBV5-4; j_gene: TRBJ1-6; CDR3aa: CASSPEGGSSYNSPLHF; CDR3nt: TGTGCCAGCAGCCCAGAGGGGGGCAGCTCCTATAATTCACCCCTCCACTTT
d_gene: NA; abundance: NA; v_gene: TRBV6-4; j_gene: TRBJ2-3; CDR3aa: CASSGQSTDTQYF; CDR3nt: TGTGCCAGCAGCGGACAAAGCACAGATACGCAGTATTTT
d_gene: NA; abundance: NA; v_gene: TRBV11-3; j_gene: TRBJ1-1; CDR3aa: CASSFWGGTEAFF; CDR3nt: TGTGCCAGCAGTTTTTGGGGGGGCACTGAAGCTTTCTTT
d_gene: NA; abundance: once; v_gene: TRBV28; j_gene: TRBJ1-1; CDR3aa: CASSLWRGSPFF; CDR3nt: TGTGCCAGCAGTTTATGGCGAGGCAGTCCTTTCTTT
d_gene: NA; abundance: NA; v_gene: TRBV9; j_gene: TRBJ1-1; CDR3aa: CASSVGQGTEAFF; CDR3nt: TGTGCCAGCAGCGTAGGTCAGGGGACTGAAGCTTTCTTT
d_gene: NA; abundance: NA; v_gene: TRBV9; j_gene: TRBJ1-2; CDR3aa: CASSVDSYGYTF; CDR3nt: TGTGCCAGCAGCGTAGACAGCTATGGCTACACCTTC
d_gene: NA; abundance: NA; v_gene: TRBV27; j_gene: TRBJ1-1; CDR3aa: CASKTVTEAFF; CDR3nt: TGTGCCAGCAAGACCGTGACTGAAGCTTTCTTT
d_gene: NA; abundance: NA; v_gene: TRBV27; j_gene: TRBJ1-6; CDR3aa: CASSLRRGHNSPLHF; CDR3nt: TGTGCCAGCAGTTTAAGGAGAGGTCATAATTCACCCCTCCACTTT
d_gene: TRBD1; abundance: NA; v_gene: TRBV11-3; j_gene: TRBJ2-7; CDR3aa: CASSTPGQGLYEQYF; CDR3nt: TGTGCCAGCAGCACACCGGGACAGGGTCTCTACGAGCAGTACTTC
d_gene: NA; abundance: NA; v_gene: TRBV6-4; j_gene: TRBJ1-6; CDR3aa: CASSRTQGSSYNSPLHF; CDR3nt: TGTGCCAGCAGCCGAACACAGGGAAGCTCCTATAATTCACCCCTCCACTTT
d_gene: TRBD2; abundance: NA; v_gene: TRBV3-1/TRBV3-2; j_gene: TRBJ2-7; CDR3aa: CASSPGLGYEQYF; CDR3nt: TGTGCCAGCAGCCCGGGACTAGGCTACGAGCAGTACTTC
d_gene: NA; abundance: NA; v_gene: TRBV20-1; j_gene: TRBJ1-2; CDR3aa: CSASRGTGGYTF; CDR3nt: TGCAGTGCTAGTAGGGGGACTGGGGGCTACACCTTC
d_gene: TRBD1; abundance: NA; v_gene: TRBV2; j_gene: TRBJ1-1; CDR3aa: CASSVGQGTTEAFF; CDR3nt: TGTGCCAGCAGCGTGGGACAGGGGACCACTGAAGCTTTCTTT
d_gene: NA; abundance: NA; v_gene: TRBV2; j_gene: TRBJ1-2; CDR3aa: CASSEALRGTGYTF; CDR3nt: TGTGCCAGCAGTGAAGCGCTTCGGGGCACCGGCTACACCTTC
d_gene: TRBD1; abundance: NA; v_gene: TRBV2; j_gene: TRBJ1-2; CDR3aa: CASSEEQGADGYTF; CDR3nt: TGTGCCAGCAGTGAAGAGCAGGGGGCGGATGGCTACACCTTC
d_gene: NA; abundance: once; v_gene: TRBV21-1; j_gene: TRBJ1-1; CDR3aa: CASSNWTGVTEAFF; CDR3nt: TGTGCCAGCAGCAATTGGACAGGGGTCACTGAAGCTTTCTTT
d_gene: NA; abundance: NA; v_gene: TRBV7-8; j_gene: TRBJ1-1; CDR3aa: CASSFRDTEAFF; CDR3nt: TGTGCCAGCAGCTTTCGCGACACTGAAGCTTTCTTT
d_gene: NA; abundance: NA; v_gene: TRBV10-1; j_gene: TRBJ1-5; CDR3aa: CASSEPGQPQHF; CDR3nt: TGCGCCAGCAGTGAGCCGGGGCAGCCCCAGCATTTT
d_gene: NA; abundance: NA; v_gene: TRBV10-2; j_gene: TRBJ1-1; CDR3aa: CASILSGGNTEAFF; CDR3nt: TGCGCCAGTATTCTCTCCGGCGGGAACACTGAAGCTTTCTTT
d_gene: TRBD1; abundance: NA; v_gene: TRBV2; j_gene: TRBJ1-4; CDR3aa: CASRTGEVRYGEKLFF; CDR3nt: TGTGCCAGCCGGACAGGGGAGGTTCGGTACGGTGAAAAACTGTTTTTT
d_gene: NA; abundance: NA; v_gene: TRBV12-5; j_gene: TRBJ1-4; CDR3aa: CASGSNLLANEKLFF; CDR3nt: TGTGCTAGTGGTTCCAATCTTTTGGCTAATGAAAAACTGTTTTTT
d_gene: TRBD2; abundance: few; v_gene: TRBV5-1; j_gene: TRBJ2-1; CDR3aa: CASGPEREVQFF; CDR3nt: TGCGCCAGCGGACCCGAGCGGGAAGTCCAGTTCTTC
d_gene: NA; abundance: NA; v_gene: TRBV24-1; j_gene: TRBJ2-1; CDR3aa: CATSDLPGPGVIEQFF; CDR3nt: TGTGCCACCAGTGATTTGCCCGGGCCGGGGGTTATTGAGCAGTTCTTC
d_gene: NA; abundance: NA; v_gene: TRBV6-8; j_gene: TRBJ1-1; CDR3aa: CASSRGLNTEAFF; CDR3nt: TGTGCCAGCAGTAGAGGATTGAACACTGAAGCTTTCTTT
d_gene: NA; abundance: NA; v_gene: TRBV19; j_gene: TRBJ1-1; CDR3aa: CASSRTGSEAFF; CDR3nt: TGTGCCAGTAGTCGAACAGGGTCTGAAGCTTTCTTT
d_gene: NA; abundance: NA; v_gene: TRBV15; j_gene: TRBJ1-5; CDR3aa: CATSRDHLSSRPQHF; CDR3nt: TGTGCCACCAGCAGAGATCATCTTAGCAGTAGGCCCCAGCATTTT
d_gene: NA; abundance: NA; v_gene: TRBV7-2; j_gene: TRBJ1-1; CDR3aa: CASSLRGGRAEAFF; CDR3nt: TGTGCCAGCAGCTTACGTGGGGGGCGAGCTGAAGCTTTCTTT
d_gene: TRBD1; abundance: NA; v_gene: TRBV11-1; j_gene: TRBJ1-4; CDR3aa: CASRRDRVNEKLFF; CDR3nt: TGTGCCAGCAGGAGGGACAGGGTGAATGAAAAACTGTTTTTT
d_gene: NA; abundance: NA; v_gene: TRBV5-6; j_gene: TRBJ1-1; CDR3aa: CASSWGRGWTEAFF; CDR3nt: TGTGCCAGCAGCTGGGGGCGGGGATGGACTGAAGCTTTCTTT
d_gene: NA; abundance: NA; v_gene: TRBV6-6; j_gene: TRBJ1-1; CDR3aa: CASSYFGNTEAFF; CDR3nt: TGTGCCAGCAGTTACTTTGGGAACACTGAAGCTTTCTTT
d_gene: TRBD2; abundance: NA; v_gene: TRBV7-3; j_gene: TRBJ2-7; CDR3aa: CASSPTGLAGGEQYF; CDR3nt: TGTGCCAGCAGCCCTACGGGACTAGCGGGAGGCGAGCAGTACTTC
d_gene: TRBD1; abundance: NA; v_gene: TRBV5-8; j_gene: TRBJ2-1; CDR3aa: CAGSSGTASYNEQFF; CDR3nt: TGTGCCGGCAGCTCCGGGACAGCATCCTACAATGAGCAGTTCTTC
d_gene: NA; abundance: NA; v_gene: TRBV21-1; j_gene: TRBJ1-1; CDR3aa: CASSNSKEGPNTEAFF; CDR3nt: TGTGCCAGCAGCAACTCCAAGGAGGGGCCGAACACTGAAGCTTTCTTT
d_gene: TRBD2; abundance: NA; v_gene: TRBV7-2; j_gene: TRBJ2-7; CDR3aa: CASSRWGGPYEQYF; CDR3nt: TGTGCCAGCAGCCGTTGGGGGGGACCCTACGAGCAGTACTTC
d_gene: NA; abundance: once; v_gene: TRBV19; j_gene: TRBJ1-5; CDR3aa: CASSIGRDSNQPQHF; CDR3nt: TGTGCCAGTAGTATCGGCAGGGATAGCAATCAGCCCCAGCATTTT
d_gene: NA; abundance: NA; v_gene: TRBV19; j_gene: TRBJ2-2; CDR3aa: CASSIGRNTGELFF; CDR3nt: TGTGCCAGTAGTATCGGGAGGAACACCGGGGAGCTGTTTTTT
d_gene: NA; abundance: once; v_gene: TRBV6-6; j_gene: TRBJ1-5; CDR3aa: CASSYGADYSNQPQHF; CDR3nt: TGTGCCAGCAGTTACGGGGCGGACTATAGCAATCAGCCCCAGCATTTT
d_gene: TRBD1; abundance: NA; v_gene: TRBV4-1; j_gene: TRBJ1-2; CDR3aa: CASSQEDRVYGYTF; CDR3nt: TGCGCCAGCAGCCAAGAGGACAGGGTCTATGGCTACACCTTC
d_gene: NA; abundance: NA; v_gene: TRBV9; j_gene: TRBJ2-1; CDR3aa: CASSVGAGLYNEQFF; CDR3nt: TGTGCCAGCAGCGTAGGGGCGGGCCTCTACAATGAGCAGTTCTTC
d_gene: TRBD2; abundance: NA; v_gene: TRBV18; j_gene: TRBJ2-7; CDR3aa: CASSPRGTSGLSSHPYEQYF; CDR3nt: TGTGCCAGCTCACCACGGGGGACTAGCGGGTTGTCCTCACACCCCTACGAGCAGTACTTC
d_gene: TRBD2; abundance: NA; v_gene: TRBV6-1; j_gene: TRBJ2-1; CDR3aa: CASSEGVVGGNEQFF; CDR3nt: TGTGCCAGCAGTGAAGGGGTGGTGGGAGGGAATGAGCAGTTCTTC
d_gene: TRBD2; abundance: NA; v_gene: TRBV3-1/TRBV3-2; j_gene: TRBJ2-1; CDR3aa: CASRSTSSHEQFF; CDR3nt: TGTGCCAGCAGGTCGACTAGCTCCCATGAGCAGTTCTTC
d_gene: NA; abundance: NA; v_gene: TRBV3-1/TRBV3-2; j_gene: TRBJ1-1; CDR3aa: CASSRRTGMNTEAFF; CDR3nt: TGTGCCAGCAGCCGCCGGACCGGGATGAACACTGAAGCTTTCTTT
d_gene: NA; abundance: NA; v_gene: TRBV19; j_gene: TRBJ2-1; CDR3aa: CASSTGLTYNEQFF; CDR3nt: TGTGCCAGTAGTACGGGACTTACCTACAATGAGCAGTTCTTC
d_gene: TRBD1; abundance: NA; v_gene: TRBV28; j_gene: TRBJ1-1; CDR3aa: CASTETGGTEAFF; CDR3nt: TGTGCCAGCACAGAGACAGGGGGCACTGAAGCTTTCTTT